Following are 28 T cell receptor beta chains from one sample sequenced in a study of lymphopenia after photon versus proton radiotherapy. Using immunoSEQ multiplex PCR, the repertoire was profiled, and TCRdb retains in-frame clones only, with some absent. Here the sample spans about 65,000 clones, about 90% being singletons. Sample: peripheral blood, taken from a patient treated with proton-based radiotherapy. The source is a man of 80 years or more with esophageal cancer.

J is TRBJ2-1 and V is TRBV19, with D unresolved. Trimming stripped 1 base from V and 7 bases from J, with 8 bases between. CDR1 is LNHDA and CDR2 is SQIVND in the germline V gene (reference sequence). The CDR3 consists of 13 residues. The CDR3 sequence is CASSIGTENEQFF. CDR3 coding DNA: TGTGCCAGTAGTATAGGGACGGAGAATGAGCAGTTCTTC.

This rearrangement joins TRBV19 to TRBJ2-7; TRBD2 matches 7 bases. Germline trimming cut 6 bases from V and 0 bases from J; bases unmatched to any gene: 11. There are 16 residues in the CDR3. Germline V CDR1 and CDR2: LNHDA, SQIVND (reference sequence). This chain's CDR3 is CASSPAGRGSSYEQYF. The DNA for the CDR3 is TGTGCCAGTAGCCCGGCGGGGAGGGGCAGCTCCTACGAGCAGTACTTC. Full variable domain (remainder filled in from reference TRBV19 and TRBJ2-7): DGGITQSPKYLFRKEGQNVTLSCEQNLNHDAMYWYRQDPGQGLRLIYYSQIVNDFQKGDIAEGYSVSREKKESFPLTVTSAQKNPTAFYLCASSPAGRGSSYEQYFGPGTRLTVT.

The chain combines TRBV5-6 with TRBJ2-7; D possibly matches TRBD1 or TRBD2 (5 bases each). This CDR3 contains 15 residues. Looked up from germline, CDR1 is SGHDT and CDR2 is YYEEEE. Trimming took 4 bases from V and 0 from J, leaving 14 bases between them. The CDR3 here is CASSPGPESSYEQYF. The CDR3 DNA reads TGTGCCAGCAGCCCGGGACCGGAAAGCTCCTACGAGCAGTACTTC.

The V gene is TRBV2, the J gene TRBJ2-3, with D possibly TRBD2 on 6 matching bases. CDR3 length equals 14 residues. Trimming cost V 6 bases and J 2 bases, with 12 bases left between them. Germline V gene lookup returns CDR1 SNHLY and CDR2 FYNNEI. The CDR3 is CASRARGNTDTQYF. The CDR3 coding sequence is TGTGCCAGCAGGGCCCGGGGGAACACAGATACGCAGTATTTT.

The CDR3 nucleotides read TGTGCCAGCAGTGGGGGTCCAGCGTCCTACGAGCAGTACTTC. Translated: CASSGGPASYEQYF. This sequence joins TRBV2 and TRBJ2-7; D remains unclear. The V gene lost 4 bases and the J gene lost 1 base, with 11 bases spanning the gap. Germline V gene sequence: CDR1 SNHLY, CDR2 FYNNEI. This CDR3 has 14 residues.

DNA of the CDR3: TGTGCCAGCAGCTCCGCCAGGGATCATGAAAAACTGTTTTTT. It encodes CASSSARDHEKLFF. V and J are TRBV7-9 and TRBJ1-4; maybe TRBD1 (5 bases). There are 14 residues in the CDR3. Germline V gene lookup returns CDR1 SEHNR and CDR2 FQNEAQ (reference sequence). Trimming took 4 bases from V and 6 from J, leaving 12 bases between them.

V and J are TRBV5-4 and TRBJ2-1, with a possible D match to TRBD2 (7 bases). This CDR3 has 15 residues. The V and J ends lost 4 bases and 4 bases respectively, with 15 bases between them. Per germline, CDR1 SGHNT and CDR2 YYREEE (reference sequence). This CDR3 is CASSGGGRSYNEQFF. The CDR3 nucleotides read TGTGCCAGCAGCGGGGGCGGGAGATCGTACAATGAGCAGTTCTTC.

The chain employs TRBV2 and TRBJ1-1; D is possibly TRBD1 (6 bases). Trimming took off 4 bases at V and 4 bases at J, with 13 bases between the two ends. Per germline, CDR1 SNHLY and CDR2 FYNNEI. The CDR3 length is 14 residues. The CDR3 sequence is CASSGQVSGTEAFF. In nucleotides, the CDR3 is TGTGCCAGCAGTGGACAGGTATCTGGCACTGAAGCTTTCTTT.

The chain employs TRBV10-1 and TRBJ2-1, with 7 nucleotides matching TRBD2. The CDR3 totals 13 residues. V lost 4 bases and J lost 5; bases outside the gene matches: 2. CDR1 and CDR2 (germline): WNHNN, SYGVQD (reference sequence). The CDR3 spells CASSAGGNNEQFF. DNA for the CDR3: TGCGCCAGCAGTGCGGGAGGAAACAATGAGCAGTTCTTC.

V gene TRBV7-2 combines with J gene TRBJ1-1; D is possibly TRBD1 (5 bases). Germline loops: CDR1 SGHTA, CDR2 FQGNSA. This CDR3 has 14 residues. The V end lost 5 bases, the J end lost 0 bases, and 10 bases lay between the germline ends. The CDR3 loop reads CASSVQVMNTEAFF. CDR3 DNA sequence: TGTGCCAGCAGCGTACAGGTAATGAACACTGAAGCTTTCTTT.

V usage is TRBV5-3 and J usage is TRBJ2-6; D not certain. TRBV5-3 is annotated as an ORF whose role is uncertain. The length of the CDR3 is 15 residues. V was clipped by 8 bases and J by 1 base, with 13 bases between them. In DNA, the CDR3 is TGTGCCAGCAGCAAGGATGCATCTGGGGCCAACGTCCTGACTTTC. Translating gives CASSKDASGANVLTF.

The chain carries TRBV5-4 and TRBJ1-2, with 9 bases aligning to TRBD1. In germline, CDR1 is SGHNT, CDR2 YYREEE (reference sequence). The junction had 4 bases not matched to a gene; V was cut back by 2 bases and J by 2 bases. CDR3 length: 15 amino acids. Written as DNA, the CDR3 is TGTGCCAGCAGCTTCGGGACAGGGATAAACTATGGCTACACCTTC. The encoded protein is CASSFGTGINYGYTF.

The J gene is TRBJ1-6, the V gene TRBV28, with D possibly matching TRBD1 (5 bases). Trimming shortened V by 3 bases and J by 0 bases, and 18 bases separated the two germline ends. This CDR3 has 19 amino acids. The germline V gene encodes CDR1 MDHEN and CDR2 SYDVKM. The DNA of the CDR3 is TGTGCCAGCAGTTTTCGGTGGCAGGGCATTCGCTCCTATAATTCACCCCTCCACTTT. It specifies CASSFRWQGIRSYNSPLHF.

The rearrangement joins TRBV6-6 to TRBJ2-7; no firm D call. Trimming shortened V by 0 bases and J by 3 bases, and 12 bases separated the two germline ends. This CDR3 comprises 15 residues. CDR1 MNHNY and CDR2 SVGAGI come from the germline V gene (reference sequence). Here the CDR3 DNA reads TGTGCCAGCAGTTACTCGCCCCCCATGGTCTACGAGCAGTACTTC. It codes for CASSYSPPMVYEQYF.

This chain joins TRBV18 and TRBJ2-6, with 16 bases that match TRBD2. The germline gives CDR1 KGHSH, CDR2 LQKENI. The CDR3 has 20 amino acids. V dropped 1 base and J dropped 3; count of bases not matched to a gene: 6. CDR3 nucleotides: TGTGCCAGCTCACCACGTATGGGACTAGCGGGAGGGAATGGGGCCAACGTCCTGACTTTC. Its translation is CASSPRMGLAGGNGANVLTF.

This clone has only one observation. The chain uses TRBV5-1 and TRBJ1-1, with D possibly being TRBD1 (5 bases). Per the germline V gene, CDR1 is SGHRS and CDR2 is YFSETQ. The CDR3 has 15 amino acids. Deletions cut 4 bases from V and 5 bases from J, with 18 bases between. CDR3: CASSTSSAGITEAFF. DNA of the CDR3: TGCGCCAGCAGCACATCCTCGGCAGGGATTACTGAAGCTTTCTTT.

The chain uses TRBV29-1 and TRBJ1-2, with D tentatively TRBD1 (6 bases). CDR1 is SQVTM, CDR2 ANQGSEA, per germline. The CDR3 extends over 11 amino acids. The V end was cut by 6 bases, the J end by 4 bases, with 9 bases between. CDR3 sequence (DNA): TGCAGCGTGGGGGGGCTCTATGGCTACACCTTC. This translates into CSVGGLYGYTF.

This clone was counted a few times. This rearrangement joins TRBV9 to TRBJ1-6; D call uncertain. Trimming pared 0 bases from V and 10 bases from J, leaving 8 bases between. The germline V gene encodes CDR1 SGDLS and CDR2 YYNGEE. The CDR3 is 13 amino acids. CDR3 in amino acids: CASSVGEFSPLHF. CDR3 in DNA: TGTGCCAGCAGCGTAGGTGAATTCTCACCCCTCCACTTT.

The chain recombines TRBV5-1 with TRBJ2-7; the D is unclear. In germline, CDR1 is SGHRS, CDR2 YFSETQ. Trimming pared 6 bases from V and 4 bases from J, leaving 14 bases between. The CDR3 runs to 13 residues. CDR3 nucleotides: TGCGCCAGCACAACCGTCAATGGGTACGAGCAGTACTTC. It translates to CASTTVNGYEQYF.

This chain connects TRBV4-3 to TRBJ1-2; D is uncertain. The CDR3 contains 15 residues. CDR1 is LGHNA, CDR2 YSLEER, per germline. The V end was cut by 0 bases, the J end by 8 bases, with 16 bases between. The CDR3 here is CASSQDPMGAGGYTF. In DNA form, the CDR3 reads TGCGCCAGCAGCCAAGATCCCATGGGAGCCGGAGGCTACACCTTC.

The J gene is TRBJ2-7, the V gene TRBV6-1; D may be TRBD1 (5 bases). The CDR3 contains 13 residues. V was pared by 6 bases and J by 5 bases, with 14 bases between. Germline V gene data show CDR1 as MNHNS and CDR2 as SASEGT. In DNA, the CDR3 is TGTGCCAGCAGGGATCACAGGTCTGACGAGCAGTACTTC. This sequence encodes CASRDHRSDEQYF.

This chain uses TRBV6-6 with TRBJ2-7; 10 positions agree with TRBD2. Germline values: CDR1 MNHNY, CDR2 SVGAGI (reference sequence). The CDR3 runs 14 residues. With V trimmed by 6 bases and J by 3 bases, 5 bases remained unmatched. For the CDR3, the DNA is TGTGCCAGCAGACCTAGCGGGAGTATCTACGAGCAGTACTTC. Residues: CASRPSGSIYEQYF.

The gene calls are TRBV4-2 and TRBJ2-2, with unresolved D. Germline loops: CDR1 LGHNA, CDR2 YNFKEQ. V was clipped by 5 bases and J by 3 bases, with 7 bases between them. This CDR3 contains 13 residues. The CDR3 DNA reads TGTGCCAGCAGCTTGGATCACACCGGGGAGCTGTTTTTT. The encoded protein is CASSLDHTGELFF.

The V call is TRBV5-4, the J call TRBJ1-2; D perhaps matches TRBD1 (5 bases). The CDR3 length is 14 residues. Germline CDR1 reads SGHNT; CDR2 reads YYREEE (reference sequence). The V end lost 0 bases, the J end lost 5 bases, and 11 bases lay between the germline ends. The CDR3 loop is CASSLGGLIYGYTF. The CDR3 DNA reads TGTGCCAGCAGCTTGGGGGGACTGATTTATGGCTACACCTTC.

V gene TRBV19 combines with J gene TRBJ2-3, with 11 bases fitting TRBD1. Germline V gene sequence: CDR1 LNHDA, CDR2 SQIVND (reference sequence). J gave up 5 bases and V 3 bases, and 10 bases lay outside the gene matches. The CDR3 spans 17 residues. CDR3 loop: CASSMGTGGFYVDTQYF. As DNA, the CDR3 is TGTGCCAGTAGTATGGGGACAGGGGGATTTTACGTAGATACGCAGTATTTT.

The rearrangement joins TRBV9 to TRBJ1-3; the D is unclear. The CDR3 has 14 amino acids. Germline V gives CDR1 SGDLS, CDR2 YYNGEE. V was clipped by 0 bases and J by 2 bases, with 6 bases between them. The DNA for the CDR3 is TGTGCCAGCAGCGTAGGTGGGGCTGGAAACACCATATATTTT. Translated, it gives CASSVGGAGNTIYF. The full variable domain, with the rest looked up from reference TRBV9 and TRBJ1-3, is DSGVTQTPKHLITATGQRVTLRCSPRSGDLSVYWYQQSLDQGLQFLIQYYNGEERAKGNILERFSAQQFPDLHSELNLSSLELGDSALYFCASSVGGAGNTIYFGEGSWLTVV.

The chain combines TRBV25-1 with TRBJ1-4; 10 bases agree with TRBD1. V lost 4 bases, J lost 6 bases, and 5 bases stayed unmatched. From germline, CDR1 is MGHDK and CDR2 SYGVNS. The CDR3 consists of 15 residues. CDR3 coding DNA: TGTGCCAGCAGTGTCGACAGGGGGCCTCATGAAAAACTGTTTTTT. It codes for CASSVDRGPHEKLFF.

The chain links TRBV15 to TRBJ2-5; 12 nucleotides match TRBD1. CDR1 is LNHNV, CDR2 YYDKDF, per germline (reference sequence). The CDR3 spans 18 residues. Trimming at V came to 0 bases and at J to 5 bases, leaving 10 bases not matched to a gene. In DNA, the CDR3 is TGTGCCACCAGCAGAGATAGAGGGACAGGGGGCGAGGGGGAGACCCAGTACTTC. Amino acid sequence: CATSRDRGTGGEGETQYF.